This T cell receptor beta chain is drawn from a study of blood T cell repertoires in COVID-19 (TCRdb year 2020). About the study as a whole: Samples covering the acute and convalescent phases of COVID-19 were provided by collaborators in the United States, Italy and Spain. The material from the prospective study consisted of cDNA or gDNA derived from T cells, B-cell-depleted T cells, or PBMCs. Deeply sampled blood TCRbeta repertoires from subjects exposed to, actively infected with, or recovered from COVID-19 were included in the dataset. The repertoires were made available in a free public database intended to serve as a resource for research on the immune response to SARS-CoV-2. Samples came from the ongoing ImmuneRACE study (first 160 participants) plus 1,254 subjects from 6 global collaborators. A de-identified subject ID, COVID-19 status, age in years and sex were almost always included in the sample metadata. Where available, HLA class I and class II types were taken from metadata supplied by the sample provider and were not determined by assay-based typing.

TCRbeta CDR3 regions were amplified from genomic DNA using the immunoSEQ Assay, a bias-controlled multiplex PCR. On the authors' methods: Nucleated cell counts per sample were estimated from amplification of reference gene primers within the assay. To quantify the absolute abundance of each unique TCRbeta CDR3 rearrangement, sequence reads were collapsed and filtered. For each sample, productive Simpson clonality was calculated by taking the square root of Simpson's diversity index across productive rearrangements. Not all clones reach the TCRdb copy of this immuneACCESS table, which keeps in-frame sequences only. Checked studies attribute under half of the gap to unresolved V genes and leave the rest unexplained. V, J and clone size are those of that table, while D and trimming were read from the DNA. The sample table lists some 230,000 clones, roughly 83% of them with a count of one. The top ten clones comprise 1.3% of the sample.

Enrolling through a virtual design, the prospective study's participants ranged in age from roughly 18 to 90 years and lived across about two dozen United States geographic areas. Cohort assignment in the prospective study relied on participant-reported clinical history from a screening survey and a study questionnaire. Each participant in the prospective study had whole blood, serum and a nasopharyngeal or oropharyngeal swab collected by mobile phlebotomists. Participants in the prospective study had the option to provide additional blood draws and questionnaires over a roughly two-month period. Blood samples from the prospective study were shipped frozen or at room temperature prior to DNA extraction. Remarks on this clone: No cognate antigen has been identified for it. No base quality values were provided; no much bigger clone lies one nucleotide off.

What the study reported, not specific to this receptor: How much clinical and demographic metadata was included differed by source and by participant, and the metadata was provided uncurated.

V has 4 bases trimmed and J has 2 bases trimmed; junction bases matching no gene number 17. Per the germline V gene, SGHVS is the CDR1 and FQNEAQ is the CDR2. The CDR3, cysteine through phenylalanine, is 18 amino acids long. The kept DNA is CDR3 alone, 54 bases in frame from the first base. What was sequenced was PBMCs or T cells enriched from blood (not recorded which). Here the chain combines TRBV7-8 and TRBJ2-7, and 7 junction bases match TRBD2. The TCR comes from a woman aged 40 to 50 with acute COVID-19. Here is the DNA: TGTGCCAGCAGCTCTACGGGTACTAGGGCGGGGGTACCCTACGAGCAGTACTTC. Translated, it reads CASSSTGTRAGVPYEQYF.